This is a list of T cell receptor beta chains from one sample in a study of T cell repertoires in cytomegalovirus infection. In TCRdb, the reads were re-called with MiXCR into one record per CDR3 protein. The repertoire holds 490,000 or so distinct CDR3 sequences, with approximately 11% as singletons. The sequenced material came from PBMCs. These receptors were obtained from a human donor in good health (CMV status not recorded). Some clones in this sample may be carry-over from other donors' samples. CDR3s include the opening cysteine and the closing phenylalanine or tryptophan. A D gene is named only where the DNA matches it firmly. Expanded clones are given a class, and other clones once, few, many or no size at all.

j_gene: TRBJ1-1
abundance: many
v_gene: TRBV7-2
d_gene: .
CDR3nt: TGTGCCAGCAGCTCAGGCCCAGGGAGACCGAACACTGAAGCTTTCTTT
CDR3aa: CASSSGPGRPNTEAFF

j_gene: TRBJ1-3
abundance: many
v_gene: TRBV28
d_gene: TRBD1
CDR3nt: TGTGCCAGCAGGCGAACCGGGACAGGGACTGGAAACACCATATATTTT
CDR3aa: CASRRTGTGTGNTIYF

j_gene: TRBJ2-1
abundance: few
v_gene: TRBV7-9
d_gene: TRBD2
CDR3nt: TGTGCCAGCAGCCGGACTAGCGGGAGGGCCGGTGAGCAGTTCTTC
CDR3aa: CASSRTSGRAGEQFF

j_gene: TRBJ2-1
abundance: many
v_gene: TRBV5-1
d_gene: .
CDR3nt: TGCGCCAGCACGGAGTACGACCACAATGAGCAGTTCTTC
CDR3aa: CASTEYDHNEQFF

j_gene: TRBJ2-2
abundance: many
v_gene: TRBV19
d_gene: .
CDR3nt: TGTGCCAGTAGTATCTGGGGAGGCACCGGGGAGCTGTTTTTT
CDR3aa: CASSIWGGTGELFF

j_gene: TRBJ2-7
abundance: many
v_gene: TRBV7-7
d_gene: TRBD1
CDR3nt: TGTGCCAGCAGCTCGGGGACAGGGAGAGGCGAGCAGTACTTC
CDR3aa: CASSSGTGRGEQYF

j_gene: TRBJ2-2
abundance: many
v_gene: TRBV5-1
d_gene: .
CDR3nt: TGCGCCAGCAGCTTGCCCCGGGGGAGCACGAACACCGGGGAGCTGTTTTTT
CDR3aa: CASSLPRGSTNTGELFF

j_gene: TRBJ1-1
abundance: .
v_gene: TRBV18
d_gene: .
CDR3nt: TGTGCCAGCTCACCGTCCCGGGACGGTGAAGCTTTCTTT
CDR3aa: CASSPSRDGEAFF

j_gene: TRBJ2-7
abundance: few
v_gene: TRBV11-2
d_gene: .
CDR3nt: TGTGCCAGCAGCGCTTACCAGGACGAGCAGTACTTC
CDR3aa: CASSAYQDEQYF

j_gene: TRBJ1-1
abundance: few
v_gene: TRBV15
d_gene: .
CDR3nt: TGTGCCACCAGCGGACCCCTTGGGGCTTTCTTT
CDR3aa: CATSGPLGAFF

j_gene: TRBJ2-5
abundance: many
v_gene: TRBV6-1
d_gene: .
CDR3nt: TGTGCCAGCAGTGAAGGGGGGGCCGGAGAGACCCAGTACTTC
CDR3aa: CASSEGGAGETQYF

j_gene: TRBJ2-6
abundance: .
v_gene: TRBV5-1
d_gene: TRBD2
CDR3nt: TGCGCCAGCAGCGTTAGCGGGGCCTCTGGGGCCAACGTCCTGACTTTC
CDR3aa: CASSVSGASGANVLTF

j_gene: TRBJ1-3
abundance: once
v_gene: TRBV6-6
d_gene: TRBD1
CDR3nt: TGTGCCAGCACGATAGGACAGGGGACGTCTGGAAACACCATATATTTT
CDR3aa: CASTIGQGTSGNTIYF

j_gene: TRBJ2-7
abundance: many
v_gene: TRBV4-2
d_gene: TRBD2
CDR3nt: TGTGCCAGCAGCCAAGATGAGCGGGGGGGCGTCTACGAGCAGTACTTC
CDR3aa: CASSQDERGGVYEQYF

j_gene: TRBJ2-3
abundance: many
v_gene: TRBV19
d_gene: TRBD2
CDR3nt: TGTGCCAGTAGTACCCCCCCCGGGACTAGCGGGGCCACAGATACGCAGTATTTT
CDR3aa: CASSTPPGTSGATDTQYF

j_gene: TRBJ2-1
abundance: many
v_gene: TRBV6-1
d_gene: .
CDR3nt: TGTGCCAGCAGTGCACTATATGAGCAGTTCTTC
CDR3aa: CASSALYEQFF

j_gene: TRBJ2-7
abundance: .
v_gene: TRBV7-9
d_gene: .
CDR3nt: TGTGCCAGCAGCTTATTCGGACAGCCCAATGAGGAGCAGTACTTC
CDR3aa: CASSLFGQPNEEQYF

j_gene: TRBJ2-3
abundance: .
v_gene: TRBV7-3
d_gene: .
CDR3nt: TGTGCCAGCAGCTCCCAGGGACTTTCAGATACGCAGTATTTT
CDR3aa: CASSSQGLSDTQYF

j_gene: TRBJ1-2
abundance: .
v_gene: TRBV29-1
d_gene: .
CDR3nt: TGCAGCGTCCTAACAGCTAACTATGGCTACACCTTC
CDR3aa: CSVLTANYGYTF

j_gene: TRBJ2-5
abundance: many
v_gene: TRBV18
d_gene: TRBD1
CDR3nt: TGTGCCAGCTCACCGGACAGGGACCAAGAGACCCAGTACTTC
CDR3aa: CASSPDRDQETQYF

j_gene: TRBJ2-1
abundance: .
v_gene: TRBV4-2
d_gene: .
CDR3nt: TGTGCCAGCAGCCAAGGGGTCAGGTCCTACAATGAGCAGTTCTTC
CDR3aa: CASSQGVRSYNEQFF

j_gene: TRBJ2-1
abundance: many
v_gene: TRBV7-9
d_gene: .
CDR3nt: TGTGCCAGCAGCCCTGTCCTAGGTGGGGGAAATGAGCAGTTCTTC
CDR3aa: CASSPVLGGGNEQFF

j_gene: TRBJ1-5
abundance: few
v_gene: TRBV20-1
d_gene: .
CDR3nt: TGCAGTGCTAGAGGTGACTTTAATAGCAATCAGCCCCAGCATTTT
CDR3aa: CSARGDFNSNQPQHF

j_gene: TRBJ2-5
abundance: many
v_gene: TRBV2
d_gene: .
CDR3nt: TGTGCCAGCCGCGGAGGGATAGAGACCCAGTACTTC
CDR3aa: CASRGGIETQYF

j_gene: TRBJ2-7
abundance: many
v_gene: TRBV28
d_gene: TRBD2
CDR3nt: TGTGCCAGCAGTTTAAGAGAAATAGCGGGAGACTCCTACGAGCAGTACTTC
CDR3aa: CASSLREIAGDSYEQYF

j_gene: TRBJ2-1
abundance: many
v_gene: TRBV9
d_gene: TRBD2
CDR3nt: TGTGCCAGCAGCGTCCCGACTAGCTTCGCCGACCTGAAAACCGGCAATGAGCAGTTCTTC
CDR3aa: CASSVPTSFADLKTGNEQFF

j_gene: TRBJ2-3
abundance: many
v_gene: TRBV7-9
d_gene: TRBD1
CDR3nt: TGTGCCAGCAGTGCACCACAGGGGTCTCCTAGCACAGATACGCAGTATTTT
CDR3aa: CASSAPQGSPSTDTQYF

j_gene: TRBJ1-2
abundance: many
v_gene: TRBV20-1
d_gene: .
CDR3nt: TGCAGTGCTAGTTTTTTCTCAGGGGTCCTCTATGGCTACACCTTC
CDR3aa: CSASFFSGVLYGYTF

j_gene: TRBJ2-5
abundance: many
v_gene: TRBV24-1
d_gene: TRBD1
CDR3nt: TGTGCCACCAGCGCTCCAGGGACAGGGGTCGACCTCCAAGAGACCCAGTACTTC
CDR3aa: CATSAPGTGVDLQETQYF

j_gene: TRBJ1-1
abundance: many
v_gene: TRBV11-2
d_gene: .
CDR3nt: TGTGCCAGCAGCTTAGATGATCAGTCCACGAACACTGAAGCTTTCTTT
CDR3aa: CASSLDDQSTNTEAFF

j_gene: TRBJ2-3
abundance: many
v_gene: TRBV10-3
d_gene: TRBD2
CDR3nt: TGTGCCATCAGTCTAGGGACTAGCGGGGGACCAGATACGCAGTATTTT
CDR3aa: CAISLGTSGGPDTQYF

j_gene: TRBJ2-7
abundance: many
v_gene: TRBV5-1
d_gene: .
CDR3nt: TGCGCCAGCAGCCCCCAGGTAACATTTAATTACGAGCAGTACTTC
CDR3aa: CASSPQVTFNYEQYF

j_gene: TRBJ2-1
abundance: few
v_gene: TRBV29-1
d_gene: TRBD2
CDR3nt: TGCAGCGTCTCTAGCGGGGGGCCTATCTCCTACAATGAGCAGTTCTTC
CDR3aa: CSVSSGGPISYNEQFF

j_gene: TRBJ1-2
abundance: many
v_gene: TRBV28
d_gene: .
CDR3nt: TGTGCCAGCAGACCTCCGGAGGCTACCTATGGCTACACCTTC
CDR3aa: CASRPPEATYGYTF

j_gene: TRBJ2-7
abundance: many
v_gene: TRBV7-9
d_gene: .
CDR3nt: TGTGCCAGCAGCTCAACAGACGCCGACGAGCAGTACTTC
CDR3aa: CASSSTDADEQYF

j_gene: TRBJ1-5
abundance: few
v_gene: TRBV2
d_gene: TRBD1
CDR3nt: TGTGCCAGCAGTGTGGACAGGGCCCAGCATTTT
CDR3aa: CASSVDRAQHF

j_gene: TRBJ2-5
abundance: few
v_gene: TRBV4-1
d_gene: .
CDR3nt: TGCGCCAGCAGCCAAGGGGTGGAGACCCAGTACTTC
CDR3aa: CASSQGVETQYF

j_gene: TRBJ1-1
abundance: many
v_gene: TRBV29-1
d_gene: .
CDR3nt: TGCAGCGTTGTCAGACGGGGGCACGAAGGGAACACTGAAGCTTTCTTT
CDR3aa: CSVVRRGHEGNTEAFF

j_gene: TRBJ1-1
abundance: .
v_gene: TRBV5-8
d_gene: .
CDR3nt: TGTGCCAGCAGCTTGAAGGCTTTCTTT
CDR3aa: CASSLKAFF

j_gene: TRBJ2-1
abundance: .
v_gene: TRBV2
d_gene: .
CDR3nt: TGTGCCAGCCTGCCAACTAGAAATGAGCAGTTCTTC
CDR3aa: CASLPTRNEQFF

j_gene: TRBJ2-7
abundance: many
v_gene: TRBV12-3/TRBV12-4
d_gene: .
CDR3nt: TGTGCCAGCAGTTTGACCTCCGAGCAGTACTTC
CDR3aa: CASSLTSEQYF

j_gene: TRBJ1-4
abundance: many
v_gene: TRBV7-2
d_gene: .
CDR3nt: TGTGCCAGCAGCTTATTGGGGGGTGCAACTAATGAAAAACTGTTTTTT
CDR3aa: CASSLLGGATNEKLFF

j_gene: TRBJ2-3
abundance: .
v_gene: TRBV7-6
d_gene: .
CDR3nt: TGTGCCAGCGCAGTACCCAGCACAGATACGCAGTATTTT
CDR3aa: CASAVPSTDTQYF

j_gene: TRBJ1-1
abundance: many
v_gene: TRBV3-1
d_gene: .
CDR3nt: TGTGCCAGCAGTCGACTGAACACTGAAGCTTTCTTT
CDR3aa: CASSRLNTEAFF

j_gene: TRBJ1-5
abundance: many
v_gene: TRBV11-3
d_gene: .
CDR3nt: TGTGCCAGCAGCTTCGCAGGGAAGAGGATGTCTCAGCCCCAGCATTTT
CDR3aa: CASSFAGKRMSQPQHF

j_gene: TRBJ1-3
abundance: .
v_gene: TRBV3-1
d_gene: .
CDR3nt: TGTGCCAGCCGCGAGGGAGTGCGAGGAAACACCATATATTTT
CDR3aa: CASREGVRGNTIYF

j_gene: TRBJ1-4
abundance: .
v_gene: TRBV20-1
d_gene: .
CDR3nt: TGCAGTGCTAGCATGACAGGAACTAATGAAAAACTGTTTTTT
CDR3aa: CSASMTGTNEKLFF